This T cell receptor beta chain was identified during a study of blood T cell repertoires in COVID-19. For the study at large: Acute-phase and convalescent COVID-19 samples originated in the United States, Italy and Spain.

The data were produced by immunoSEQ multiplex PCR, yet TCRdb's version contains in-frame clones alone and is incomplete. The table records about 55,000 clones, 82% of them present only once. Sequencing was done on a sample of peripheral blood. This receptor was obtained from an elderly man with COVID-19, enrolled during active disease.

The CDR3 DNA is TGTGCCAGCAGCGGAGGCAGGTACGAGCAGTACTTC. This sequence encodes CASSGGRYEQYF. V usage is TRBV11-2 and J usage is TRBJ2-7, with TRBD2 as a possible D gene (5 bases). From germline, CDR1 is SGHAT and CDR2 FQNNGV. V lost 5 bases and J lost 4, with 9 bases in between. The CDR3 is made up of 12 amino acids. Together with reference TRBV11-2 and TRBJ2-7, the CDR3 gives the full variable domain: EAGVAQSPRYKIIEKRQSVAFWCNPISGHATLYWYQQILGQGPKLLIQFQNNGVVDDSQLPKDRFSAERLKGVDSTLKIQPAKLEDSAVYLCASSGGRYEQYFGPGTRLTVT.